These 8 T cell receptor beta chains were sequenced from one sample in a study of blood T cell repertoires in COVID-19. Sequenced by immunoSEQ multiplex PCR; TCRdb stores in-frame clones only, minus some. The table records about 320,000 clones, roughly nine tenths of them present only once. Sequencing used PBMCs or T cells enriched from blood (not recorded which). These receptors originate from a man in his 60s who had recovered from COVID-19.

The V and J genes are TRBV19 and TRBJ1-6, with 7 bases aligning to TRBD1. The V segment lost 5 bases and the J segment 8 bases; nucleotides outside the gene matches: 12. Germline V gene data show CDR1 as LNHDA and CDR2 as SQIVND (reference sequence). The CDR3 is 16 amino acids. The CDR3 protein is CASSFGTGQLHSPLHF. The CDR3 bases are TGTGCCAGTAGTTTTGGGACGGGACAGCTACATTCACCCCTCCACTTT.

The V and J genes are TRBV5-5 and TRBJ2-7, with TRBD1 matching 11 bases. V lost 2 bases, J lost 2 bases, and 9 bases stayed unmatched. The CDR3 is made up of 17 amino acids. Germline CDR1 reads SGHKS; CDR2 reads YYEKEE (reference sequence). The CDR3 spells CASSFFRSGQGAYEQYF. The DNA of the CDR3 is TGTGCCAGCAGCTTTTTTCGTTCGGGACAGGGGGCCTACGAGCAGTACTTC.

The chain joins TRBV19 to TRBJ1-4; D may be TRBD1 (6 bases). The germline V gene encodes CDR1 LNHDA and CDR2 SQIVND (reference sequence). The CDR3 is 13 residues long. Trimming cost V 9 bases and J 7 bases, with 15 bases left between them. CDR3 DNA sequence: TGTGCCAGCAACGACAGGTGGGGTGAAAAACTGTTTTTT. Encoded protein: CASNDRWGEKLFF.

The chain recombines TRBV6-6 with TRBJ2-2, with 7 bases matching TRBD2. The CDR3 runs 14 residues. V shed 3 bases, J shed 4 bases, and the junction held 2 bases outside the gene matches. Germline V gene sequence: CDR1 MNHNY, CDR2 SVGAGI (reference sequence). DNA for the CDR3: TGTGCCAGCAGTTATGGACTAGGCACCGGGGAGCTGTTTTTT. Translating it yields CASSYGLGTGELFF.

The chain links TRBV7-9 to TRBJ2-1; 9 bases are shared with TRBD2. This CDR3 region has 16 residues. Germline V gives CDR1 SEHNR, CDR2 FQNEAQ (reference sequence). After removal of 2 bases from V and 4 bases from J, the junction contained 6 bases not matched to a gene. The CDR3 region has the DNA TGTGCCAGCAGCTTAAGTCTAGCGGGACTTTACAATGAGCAGTTCTTC. It is translated as CASSLSLAGLYNEQFF.

V is TRBV15 and J is TRBJ1-6, with a tentative D call TRBD1 (5 bases). V was cut by 0 bases and J by 1 base, with 13 bases left in between. The CDR3 totals 18 residues. Germline V gives CDR1 LNHNV, CDR2 YYDKDF (reference sequence). This CDR3 reads CATSRDRGSRSYNSPLHF. The CDR3 DNA is TGTGCCACCAGCAGAGATAGGGGAAGCCGGTCCTATAATTCACCCCTCCACTTT.

The chain's CDR3 is CATKSGGAFRNEQFF. The CDR3 DNA sequence: TGTGCCACCAAGTCGGGGGGGGCCTTTCGCAATGAGCAGTTCTTC. The J gene is TRBJ2-1, the V gene TRBV10-3; 8 positions match TRBD2. Trimming took 10 bases from V and 6 from J; bases not matched to a gene: 14. The CDR3 is made up of 15 amino acids. Germline V gene lookup returns CDR1 ENHRY and CDR2 SYGVKD.

The genes are TRBV11-3 and TRBJ2-2, with D perhaps matching TRBD2 (6 bases). Germline V gives CDR1 SGHNT, CDR2 YENEEA. The V end was cut by 5 bases, the J end by 6 bases, with 13 bases between. The CDR3 sequence is 14 residues long. CDR3 protein: CASSPTRTSGELFF. In DNA form, the CDR3 reads TGTGCCAGCAGCCCGACTAGGACATCCGGGGAGCTGTTTTTT.